One and the same sample provided the 29 T cell receptor beta chains below, sequenced in a study of T cells expressing NK-cell markers. No DNA is given; TCRdb re-called the 5' RACE reads and lists each CDR3 protein once. This sample lists 200,000 to 300,000 distinct CDR3 sequences; its ten largest clones have 3.5% to 5%. Material for sequencing was blood T cells: a sorted CD56 or NKG2C T cell subset, CD4+ or CD8+ T cells, or bulk PBMC T cells (not recorded which). These receptors came from a woman aged 18 to 75 in good health.

V usage is TRBV27 and J usage is TRBJ1-1; TCRdb's D call of TRBD1 is untestable without DNA. Germline loops: CDR1 MNHEY, CDR2 SMNVEV (reference sequence). The CDR3 is made up of 14 amino acids. The CDR3 spells CASKPGGVNTEAFF.

The chain joins TRBV14 to TRBJ1-6; TCRdb selects TRBD1, and the lack of DNA leaves this call unchecked. The CDR3 spans 13 residues. Germline V gene sequence: CDR1 SGHDN, CDR2 FVKESK. Here the CDR3 reads CASSQAKGGLLHF.

The chain combines TRBV6-1 with TRBJ2-2; with no DNA, the TCRdb D assignment of TRBD1 cannot be verified. The CDR3 loop spans 15 amino acids. Germline V gene sequence: CDR1 MNHNS, CDR2 SASEGT. The CDR3 is CASSPGQGGTGELFF.

CDR3: CASSHDRWGQQETQYF. The V and J genes are TRBV12-3 or TRBV12-4 and TRBJ2-5; TCRdb lists TRBD1, though no DNA is available to test this call. This CDR3 comprises 16 residues.

V usage is TRBV5-4 and J usage is TRBJ2-3; without DNA, the TCRdb call of TRBD2 cannot be checked. The CDR3 has 17 residues. Germline V CDR1 and CDR2: SGHNT, YYREEE (reference sequence). The CDR3 loop reads CASSYGTSGGGPDTQYF. Together with reference TRBV5-4 and TRBJ2-3, the CDR3 gives the full variable domain: ETGVTQSPTHLIKTRGQQVTLRCSSQSGHNTVSWYQQALGQGPQFIFQYYREEENGRGNFPPRFSGLQFPNYSSELNVNALELDDSALYLCASSYGTSGGGPDTQYFGPGTRLTVL.

This chain links TRBV15 with TRBJ2-3; the D call from TCRdb, TRBD2, cannot be confirmed without DNA. There are 15 residues in the CDR3. The germline V gene encodes CDR1 LNHNV and CDR2 YYDKDF (reference sequence). This CDR3 is CATAPLAGRTDTQYF.

The rearrangement joins TRBV4-3 to TRBJ2-7. The CDR3 is made up of 14 amino acids. Germline V CDR1 and CDR2: LGHNA, YSLEER. CDR3 amino acids: CASSQDPQYYEQYF.

The V call is TRBV25-1, the J call TRBJ2-7. CDR3 length: 12 amino acids. Germline V CDR1 and CDR2: MGHDK, SYGVNS. CDR3 sequence: CASRAHSYEQYF.

The chain joins TRBV12-3 or TRBV12-4 to TRBJ2-5; with no DNA, the TCRdb D assignment of TRBD1 cannot be verified. This CDR3 spans 15 amino acids. The CDR3 loop is CASSLTLTLQETQYF.

The chain uses TRBV20-1 and TRBJ2-5; TCRdb indicates TRBD1, and absent DNA this call remains unverified. There are 14 residues in the CDR3. Per germline, CDR1 DFQATT and CDR2 SNEGSKA (reference sequence). CDR3 amino acids: CSAVLGGRRETQYF.

This chain joins TRBV18 and TRBJ1-4. The germline gives CDR1 KGHSH, CDR2 LQKENI. CDR3 length: 16 amino acids. The CDR3 loop is CASSVLEGATNEKLFF.

The CDR3 sequence: CASSLAGTSSLTYNEQFF. The chain combines TRBV7-2 with TRBJ2-1; TCRdb designates TRBD2, a call that cannot be tested without DNA. CDR3 length: 18 amino acids. The germline CDR1 and CDR2 sequences are SGHTA and FQGNSA.

The V and J genes are TRBV10-3 and TRBJ1-4; without DNA, the TCRdb call of TRBD1 cannot be checked. Germline CDR1 is ENHRY and CDR2 is SYGVKD. The CDR3 loop spans 14 amino acids. This chain's CDR3 is CAISPGPTNEKLFF.

The chain is built from TRBV10-3 and TRBJ2-1; as DNA is missing, the TRBD2 call by TCRdb cannot be tested. This CDR3 is 16 amino acids long. Germline CDR1 reads ENHRY; CDR2 reads SYGVKD. This chain's CDR3 is CAISELGLAGRDEQFF.

The chain uses TRBV20-1 and TRBJ2-5; absent DNA, TCRdb's TRBD1 call cannot be checked. Germline V CDR1 and CDR2: DFQATT, SNEGSKA (reference sequence). This CDR3 region has 17 residues. CDR3 protein: CSARVLGQGILQETQYF.

The chain joins TRBV6-2 or TRBV6-3 to TRBJ2-7; the TCRdb call, TRBD2, lacks DNA for checking. Germline CDR1 is MNHEY and CDR2 is SVGEGT. This CDR3 spans 11 amino acids. The CDR3 sequence is CASSRQSEQYF.

This sequence joins TRBV15 and TRBJ2-3; the D call of TRBD2 rests on TCRdb alone, since no DNA is present to check it. Germline V lookup: CDR1 LNHNV, CDR2 YYDKDF (reference sequence). This CDR3 has 16 amino acids. The CDR3 loop reads CATSTPEREFTDTQYF.

V usage is TRBV21-1 and J usage is TRBJ2-2; TCRdb proposes TRBD2, but this gene call is untestable without DNA. TRBV21-1 is given as a pseudogene. The length of the CDR3 is 15 residues. The CDR3: CASSKELPNTGELFF.

The chain joins TRBV5-1 to TRBJ1-3; the D call from TCRdb, TRBD1, cannot be confirmed without DNA. Germline V lookup: CDR1 SGHRS, CDR2 YFSETQ. The CDR3 has 16 amino acids. CDR3 loop: CASSLGQVYSGNTIYF.

The chain links TRBV10-3 to TRBJ1-1; TCRdb names TRBD1, which stays unverified in the absence of DNA. Looked up from germline, CDR1 is ENHRY and CDR2 is SYGVKD. The CDR3 is made up of 13 amino acids. The CDR3 sequence is CAISGVGGTEAFF.

The V and J genes are TRBV5-6 and TRBJ1-6; TCRdb calls TRBD1, which cannot be checked without DNA. This CDR3 contains 14 residues. Germline assignment: CDR1 SGHDT and CDR2 YYEEEE. The CDR3: CASTPGSYNSPLHF.

V gene TRBV4-3 combines with J gene TRBJ1-1; TCRdb indicates TRBD1, and absent DNA this call remains unverified. CDR1 is LGHNA and CDR2 is YSLEER in the germline V gene. The CDR3 runs to 15 residues. The chain's CDR3 is CASSQAAGPGSEAFF.

The chain uses TRBV6-1 and TRBJ1-4; TCRdb selects TRBD1, and the lack of DNA leaves this call unchecked. The V gene's germline CDR1 is MNHNS and CDR2 SASEGT. This CDR3 has 16 amino acids. This chain's CDR3 is CASIGFPGTANEKLFF.

The chain uses TRBV7-2 and TRBJ1-2. Germline V gene data show CDR1 as SGHTA and CDR2 as FQGNSA. The CDR3 length is 16 residues. The CDR3: CASSKTFDNLPNGYTF.

The chain links TRBV12-3 or TRBV12-4 to TRBJ2-4; TCRdb calls TRBD1, which cannot be checked without DNA. The CDR3 spans 16 residues. The CDR3 region is CASSLDRVIAKNIQYF.

V is TRBV6-2 or TRBV6-3 and J is TRBJ2-7; the D call from TCRdb, TRBD2, cannot be confirmed without DNA. The V gene's germline CDR1 is MNHEY and CDR2 SVGEGT. The CDR3 spans 15 residues. The CDR3 loop reads CASTEPAGGTYEQYF.

The chain employs TRBV5-1 and TRBJ1-1. The germline V gene has CDR1 SGHRS and CDR2 YFSETQ. The CDR3 consists of 15 residues. The CDR3 is CASSLDYRGLGEAFF.

This chain's CDR3 is CSARERRYEAFF. This sequence joins TRBV20-1 and TRBJ1-1. Germline lookup yields CDR1 DFQATT and CDR2 SNEGSKA (reference sequence). CDR3 length: 12 amino acids.

The V call is TRBV20-1, the J call TRBJ2-1; the TCRdb call, TRBD2, lacks DNA for checking. This CDR3 region has 16 residues. Per the germline V gene, CDR1 is DFQATT and CDR2 is SNEGSKA (reference sequence). This chain's CDR3 is CSARGDLGLAKREQFF.